The present TCR beta chain was sequenced within a study of human T cells and chemical hapten exposure. Study-level points and caveats: While controls formed fewer of them, expanded TCRs formed significantly more large CDR3 similarity clusters. Unchanged with DPC sensitization were TCRs above 1 in 1000 frequency.

MiXCR, applied by TCRdb to the RACE reads, yields one record per CDR3 protein. This table holds about 380,000 distinct CDR3 sequences, around 5% found once. Indicated time point: patch test 1, 2 weeks after DPC sensitization. The sample's treatment: therapeutic diphenylcyclopropenone sensitization with weekly scalp DPC. In germline, CDR1 is SGHTA, CDR2 FQGNSA. Trimming at V came to 5 bases and at J to 2 bases, leaving 7 bases not matched to a gene. This CDR3 has 16 amino acids. This clonotype was detected many times. The antigen remains undetermined. The starting material was whole blood, obtained in connection with sensitization to the hapten diphenylcyclopropenone (DPC). The chain carries TRBV7-2 and TRBJ2-3; 10 bases align to TRBD2. The receptor comes from a woman aged 50 to 65 with alopecia areata. Some clones in this sample may be carry-over from other donors' samples. The CDR3 DNA follows: TGTGCCAGCAGCAGCCGGACTAGCGGTTACACAGATACGCAGTATTTT. Translation gives CASSSRTSGYTDTQYF. Full variable domain (remainder filled in from reference TRBV7-2 and TRBJ2-3): GAGVSQSPSNKVTEKGKDVELRCDPISGHTALYWYRQSLGQGLEFLIYFQGNSAPDKSGLPSDRFSAERTGGSVSTLTIQRTQQEDSAVYLCASSSRTSGYTDTQYFGPGTRLTVL.